This TCR beta chain was identified in a study of blood T cell repertoires in COVID-19. Produced via immunoSEQ multiplex PCR; TCRdb's table is partial and in-frame only. The profile shows 240,000 or so clones, more than 75% of them singletons. Between the trimmed V and J ends, which lost 0 bases and 8 bases, there was a span of 8 bases. The length of the CDR3 is 12 residues. Germline CDR1 reads SGHRS; CDR2 reads YFSETQ. The table lists this clone with a count of one. The chain couples TRBV5-1 to TRBJ1-2; the D is unclear. The sequence came from a woman between 65 and 79 years old with active or convalescent COVID-19. The sample comprised peripheral blood. The CDR3 region is CASSLDTGGYTF. DNA for the CDR3: TGCGCCAGCAGCTTGGATACCGGGGGCTACACCTTC.